This T cell receptor (beta chain) was identified in a study of OX40 agonist ivuxolimab in advanced cancers. Study-wide background: Dose-escalation cases comprised hepatocellular carcinoma, melanoma, renal cell or head and neck cancer. Three patients, one with hepatocellular carcinoma and two with cutaneous melanoma, achieved partial responses. Overall study results and limits: Averaged across samples, CD8+ T cells carried more expanded clones than CD4+ did. Some patients who did not respond also had low normalized T-cell clonal expansion.

The J segment lost 6 bases and the V segment lost 2 bases, leaving 1 base of the junction unmatched. CDR1 is SGHDT, CDR2 YYEEEE, per germline. The CDR3 totals 13 residues. This clone has more than one count but fewer than ten. Antigen: not known. Clones were sequenced by immunoSEQ multiplex PCR, and TCRdb holds only the in-frame ones, with some missing. The data contain some 71,000 clones, approximately 90% of them singletons. The input for sequencing was CD4+ or CD8+ T cells sorted from blood, taken in a trial of the OX40 agonist ivuxolimab. This clonotype originated in an adult with an advanced solid tumor such as melanoma, head and neck, liver or kidney cancer. The V gene is TRBV5-6, the J gene TRBJ2-2, with 7 bases fitting TRBD1. The CDR3 sequence is CASSFQGAGELFF. CDR3 nucleotide sequence: TGTGCCAGCAGCTTCCAGGGGGCCGGGGAGCTGTTTTTT. The complete variable domain, with remaining parts taken from reference TRBV5-6 and TRBJ2-2, reads DAGVTQSPTHLIKTRGQQVTLRCSPKSGHDTVSWYQQALGQGPQFIFQYYEEEERQRGNFPDRFSGHQFPNYSSELNVNALLLGDSALYLCASSFQGAGELFFGEGSRLTVL.